This TCR beta chain was captured by sequencing in a study of T cell changes during pregnancy in multiple sclerosis. Sequenced by immunoSEQ multiplex PCR; TCRdb stores in-frame clones only, minus some. The table lists some 81,000 clones, roughly 90% of them singletons, with 1.9% in the top ten. The receptor was isolated from a female donor with multiple sclerosis, enrolled in a pregnancy study. The starting material was peripheral blood, obtained before pregnancy.

CDR3 sequence reads: CASSSGLAKNIQYF. In nucleotides, the CDR3 is TGTGCCAGCAGCTCAGGACTAGCCAAAAACATTCAGTACTTC. This chain links TRBV7-2 with TRBJ2-4; possibly TRBD2 for D (5 bases). This CDR3 comprises 14 residues. CDR1 SGHTA and CDR2 FQGNSA come from the germline V gene. Trimming left V 4 bases short and J 0 bases short, with 7 bases between.